What follows is one T cell receptor (beta chain) and its context. This sample was included in a study of blood T cell repertoires in COVID-19. The overall study: The United States, Italy and Spain supplied acute and convalescent COVID-19 samples.

As processed by the authors: Reference gene primer amplification gave nucleated cell count estimates. TCRdb's copy holds only in-frame clones and misses some; the assay was immunoSEQ multiplex PCR. D and trimming were read from the DNA, whereas the V and J calls and clone size are those reported in that table. In the table there are more than 250,000 clones, about 91% of which are singletons. Germline V gene sequence: CDR1 LGHNA, CDR2 YSLEER. The CDR3 runs to 15 residues. The ends were cut back, 2 bases at V and 7 bases at J, with 15 bases in the middle. This TCR derives from a woman aged 40 to 50 with acute COVID-19. The genes are TRBV4-3 and TRBJ2-1, with D perhaps TRBD2 (6 bases). The sample comprised PBMCs or T cells enriched from blood (not recorded which). The CDR3 DNA sequence: TGCGCCAGCAGCCAATCGCTAGCGAAAGGGAATGAGCAGTTCTTC. Protein: CASSQSLAKGNEQFF.